This is a list of T cell receptor beta chains from one sample in a study of identical twins. Via MiXCR, TCRdb re-called the 5' RACE reads, giving one row per CDR3 protein. The table has some 710,000 distinct CDR3 sequences, 6.1% seen once. What was sequenced was naive T cells sorted from blood. These receptors were collected from a man between 18 and 35 years old in good health. Both conserved end residues are part of each CDR3. D genes are given only for firm matches. Clone size, where shown, is once, few, many, or a class for clones that have expanded.

clone_size	v_call	j_call	d_call	cdr3_aa	cdr3_nt
few	TRBV19	TRBJ2-2	.	CASQTGTANTGELFF	TGTGCCAGCCAAACCGGGACGGCGAACACCGGGGAGCTGTTTTTT
few	TRBV20-1	TRBJ2-7	TRBD1	CSATQGAVTEQYF	TGCAGTGCTACACAGGGGGCGGTTACCGAGCAGTACTTC
many	TRBV6-5	TRBJ2-1	TRBD2	CASSYGGASGNYEQFF	TGTGCCAGCAGTTACGGTGGGGCTAGCGGGAACTATGAGCAGTTCTTC
.	TRBV12-3/TRBV12-4	TRBJ1-3	TRBD1	CASSYDRAGNTIYF	TGTGCCAGCAGTTACGACAGGGCCGGAAACACCATATATTTT
few	TRBV5-1	TRBJ1-1	TRBD1	CASSSQDRGRTEAFF	TGCGCCAGCAGCTCGCAAGACAGGGGTCGCACTGAAGCTTTCTTT
many	TRBV11-2	TRBJ1-1	.	CASSSQNRETEAFF	TGTGCCAGCAGCTCACAAAACAGGGAAACTGAAGCTTTCTTT
.	TRBV7-6	TRBJ2-5	TRBD2	CASRLTGEGLGETQYF	TGTGCCAGCAGACTCACGGGGGAGGGTCTAGGCGAGACCCAGTACTTC
.	TRBV7-2	TRBJ2-7	TRBD1	CASSLSRDRSEQYF	TGTGCCAGCAGCTTATCCCGGGACAGAAGCGAGCAGTACTTC
many	TRBV2	TRBJ2-1	.	CASSEAAGRDNEQFF	TGTGCCAGCAGTGAAGCCGCGGGAAGGGATAATGAGCAGTTCTTC
few	TRBV20-1	TRBJ2-4	.	CSARTEFKAKNIQYF	TGCAGTGCCCGAACGGAGTTTAAAGCCAAAAACATTCAGTACTTC
.	TRBV12-3/TRBV12-4	TRBJ1-5	.	CASSLQGPRQPQHF	TGTGCCAGCAGTTTACAAGGGCCTCGTCAGCCCCAGCATTTT
.	TRBV12-3/TRBV12-4	TRBJ1-3	.	CASTPRSGNTIYF	TGTGCCAGCACCCCGAGGTCTGGAAACACCATATATTTT
.	TRBV6-5	TRBJ2-3	.	CASSYSGAANTQYF	TGTGCCAGCAGTTACTCGGGAGCTGCTAATACGCAGTATTTT
many	TRBV5-5	TRBJ1-4	.	CASSPPGGEKLFF	TGTGCCAGCAGCCCTCCCGGGGGTGAAAAACTGTTTTTT
few	TRBV30	TRBJ1-1	.	CAWSGQLAAFF	TGTGCCTGGAGCGGACAGTTGGCGGCTTTCTTT
many	TRBV27	TRBJ2-3	TRBD2	CASSSPLAGDTQYF	TGTGCCAGCAGTTCCCCTCTAGCGGGAGATACGCAGTATTTT
many	TRBV7-2	TRBJ2-7	TRBD2	CASSLERTSGYEQYF	TGTGCCAGCAGCTTAGAGAGGACTAGCGGGTACGAGCAGTACTTC
.	TRBV5-6	TRBJ2-7	.	CARSSTGSYEQYF	TGTGCCAGGAGCTCTACAGGTTCCTACGAGCAGTACTTC
.	TRBV5-1	TRBJ2-3	TRBD2	CASSFGGGRIVNTQYF	TGCGCCAGCAGCTTTGGCGGGGGACGGATCGTGAATACGCAGTATTTT
few	TRBV10-3	TRBJ2-6	TRBD2	CAISEWEGMSAGANVLTF	TGTGCCATCAGTGAGTGGGAGGGAATGTCCGCTGGGGCCAACGTCCTGACTTTC
many	TRBV25-1	TRBJ2-2	.	CASQIPPGELFF	TGTGCCAGCCAGATACCTCCCGGGGAGCTGTTTTTT
few	TRBV2	TRBJ2-1	.	CASRATGAGTGSF	TGTGCCAGCAGGGCGACAGGCGCCGGAACTGGGTCCTTC
few	TRBV5-4	TRBJ2-5	.	CASSTGIQETQYF	TGTGCCAGCAGCACGGGGATCCAAGAGACCCAGTACTTC
many	TRBV4-1	TRBJ2-3	TRBD2	CASSQVLGGLAAF	TGCGCCAGCAGCCAAGTATTAGGTGGGCTAGCGGCTTTT
many	TRBV4-3	TRBJ2-2	.	CASSQDLGGALGELFF	TGCGCCAGCAGCCAAGATTTAGGGGGAGCCCTCGGGGAGCTGTTTTTT
.	TRBV11-1	TRBJ2-1	TRBD2	CASSLFGVSGLAGVMNEQFF	TGTGCCAGCAGCTTATTCGGCGTTTCTGGTCTAGCGGGAGTCATGAATGAGCAGTTCTTC
.	TRBV28	TRBJ2-1	.	CASRGARGRPEQFF	TGTGCCAGCCGAGGGGCCCGCGGTAGGCCAGAGCAGTTCTTC
few	TRBV20-1	TRBJ2-5	TRBD1	CSASLTGGVETQYF	TGCAGTGCTAGTTTGACAGGGGGCGTGGAGACCCAGTACTTC
few	TRBV14	TRBJ1-2	.	CASSQAQSEGYTF	TGTGCCAGCAGCCAAGCCCAGAGCGAAGGCTACACCTTC
many	TRBV10-3	TRBJ2-5	.	CAISESSAPVGETQYF	TGTGCCATCAGTGAGTCATCAGCACCCGTGGGAGAGACCCAGTACTTC
.	TRBV11-2	TRBJ2-5	.	CASSFWGGPPPETQYF	TGTGCCAGCAGCTTTTGGGGAGGACCCCCTCCAGAGACCCAGTACTTC
few	TRBV15	TRBJ2-6	TRBD1	CATSRSDRGRSGANVLTF	TGTGCCACCAGCAGGAGTGACAGGGGACGCTCTGGGGCCAACGTCCTGACTTTC
.	TRBV28	TRBJ2-1	TRBD2	CASSEGGLSNEQFF	TGTGCCAGCTCGGAGGGAGGGCTGTCAAATGAGCAGTTCTTC
.	TRBV7-9	TRBJ2-5	.	CASSLRVLNQYF	TGTGCCAGCAGCTTACGCGTCCTGAACCAGTACTTC
.	TRBV6-5	TRBJ2-1	.	CASSYHGEQFF	TGTGCCAGCAGTTACCACGGTGAGCAGTTCTTC
few	TRBV2	TRBJ2-3	.	CATNNPGGDSTDTQYF	TGTGCCACGAATAACCCAGGCGGGGACAGCACAGATACGCAGTATTTT
many	TRBV7-8	TRBJ2-1	TRBD2	CASNETPGGDNEQFF	TGTGCCAGCAACGAAACCCCCGGGGGGGACAATGAGCAGTTCTTC
few	TRBV12-3/TRBV12-4	TRBJ1-1	.	CASSLALRIKGTEAFF	TGTGCCAGCAGTTTAGCGCTCAGGATCAAGGGCACTGAAGCTTTCTTT
many	TRBV20-1	TRBJ2-3	.	CSARIRSIQYF	TGCAGTGCTAGAATTAGGTCGATCCAGTATTTT
many	TRBV7-9	TRBJ1-1	.	CASSTGNTEAFF	TGTGCCAGCAGCACAGGGAACACTGAAGCTTTCTTT
.	TRBV11-2	TRBJ2-7	TRBD2	CASSLGGLAGAPFGEQYF	TGTGCCAGCAGCTTAGGTGGACTAGCGGGTGCCCCTTTTGGCGAGCAGTACTTC
many	TRBV20-1	TRBJ2-1	TRBD2	CSARPNSGRNEQFF	TGCAGTGCTAGACCTAATAGCGGGAGGAATGAGCAGTTCTTC
many	TRBV24-1	TRBJ1-1	.	CAASGGFGTEAFF	TGTGCCGCCAGCGGGGGTTTTGGGACTGAAGCTTTCTTT
.	TRBV18	TRBJ2-3	.	CASSPPMGQSTDTQYF	TGTGCCAGCTCACCACCAATGGGACAAAGCACAGATACGCAGTATTTT
many	TRBV20-1	TRBJ2-5	.	CSARASAQETQYF	TGCAGTGCCCGGGCCAGCGCCCAAGAGACCCAGTACTTC